These 4 T cell receptor beta chains were all obtained from the same sample, sequenced in a study of blood T cell repertoires in COVID-19. Profiling relied on immunoSEQ multiplex PCR, and the TCRdb table lists in-frame clones only, not all of them. Among about 280,000 clones, 80% to 90% were seen once, and the ten largest hold around a tenth. Sequenced material: peripheral blood. The origin of the receptors is a woman aged 45-59 years who had recovered from COVID-19.

CDR3 loop: CSVGQGRPMEQYF. In nucleotides, the CDR3 is TGCAGCGTTGGACAGGGGCGCCCCATGGAGCAGTACTTC. V gene TRBV29-1 combines with J gene TRBJ2-7; 8 positions match TRBD1. Germline CDR1 and CDR2: SQVTM and ANQGSEA. V shed 4 bases, J shed 7 bases, and the junction held 9 bases outside the gene matches. The CDR3 consists of 13 residues.

The rearrangement joins TRBV30 to TRBJ2-1, with 7 bases lining up with TRBD2. Germline CDR1 GTSNPN, CDR2 SVGIG (reference sequence). With V trimmed by 2 bases and J by 4 bases, 5 bases remained unmatched. There are 14 residues in the CDR3. CDR3 nucleotides: TGTGCCTGGAGTTCCAGCGGGGCGTACAATGAGCAGTTCTTC. This codes for CAWSSSGAYNEQFF.

The V and J genes are TRBV6-5 and TRBJ1-4, with D possibly TRBD1 on 5 matching bases. The CDR3 loop spans 15 amino acids. V was shortened by 0 bases and J by 7 bases, with 12 bases between the two germline ends. Germline V gene sequence: CDR1 MNHEY, CDR2 SVGAGI. This CDR3 reads CASSYSEGVGEKLFF. CDR3 nucleotide sequence: TGTGCCAGCAGTTACTCCGAAGGGGTGGGTGAAAAACTGTTTTTT.

The sample holds one count of this clone. The rearrangement links TRBV6-6 to TRBJ2-7; D possibly corresponds to TRBD1 (5 bases). V was pared by 7 bases and J by 7 bases, with 14 bases between. Germline CDR1 reads MNHNY; CDR2 reads SVGAGI (reference sequence). CDR3 length: 12 amino acids. The CDR3 sequence is CASKPSSGEQYF. Here the CDR3 DNA reads TGTGCCAGCAAACCTAGTTCAGGGGAGCAGTACTTC.